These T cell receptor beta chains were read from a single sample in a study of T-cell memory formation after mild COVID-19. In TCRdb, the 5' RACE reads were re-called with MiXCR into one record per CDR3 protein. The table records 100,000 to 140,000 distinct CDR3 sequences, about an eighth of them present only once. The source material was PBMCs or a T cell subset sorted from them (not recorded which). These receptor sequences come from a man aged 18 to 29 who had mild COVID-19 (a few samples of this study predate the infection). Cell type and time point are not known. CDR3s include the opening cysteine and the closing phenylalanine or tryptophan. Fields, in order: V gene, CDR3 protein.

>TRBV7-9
CASSLGGGGAYNEQFF
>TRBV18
CASSGSPRPGGQETQYF
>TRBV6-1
CASSEGQGFIYEQYF
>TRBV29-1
CSAITGEETQYF
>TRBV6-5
CASSSRDSGYTDTQYF
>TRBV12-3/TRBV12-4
CASSLSNTYEQYF
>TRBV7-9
CASSDNAGFTEAFF
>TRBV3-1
CASSQVLGDQYF
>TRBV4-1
CASSQDPWKNYGYTF
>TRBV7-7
CASSAWGQDGDEQFF
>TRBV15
CATSRDLGGPTDTQYF
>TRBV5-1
CASSLDLGSPLHF
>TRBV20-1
CSAPSPPERGGQETQYF
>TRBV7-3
CASGTGASTDTQYF
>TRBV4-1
CASSQRVTGEDTQYF
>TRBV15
CATKTLEGGQPQHF
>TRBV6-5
CASRHRPGLPNSPLHF
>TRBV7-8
CASSPLAGVSTDTQYF
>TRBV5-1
CASTPGGRGFSDTQYF
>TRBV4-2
CASSPTSGVHNEQFF
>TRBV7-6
CASSLWTVTTNTGELFF
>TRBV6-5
CASSYSWLAGGNWQETQYF
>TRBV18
CASSPQQETQYF
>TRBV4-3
CASSLTDTQETQYF
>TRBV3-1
CASSQGPGTGQSPLHF
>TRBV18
CASSPGLQGGETQYF